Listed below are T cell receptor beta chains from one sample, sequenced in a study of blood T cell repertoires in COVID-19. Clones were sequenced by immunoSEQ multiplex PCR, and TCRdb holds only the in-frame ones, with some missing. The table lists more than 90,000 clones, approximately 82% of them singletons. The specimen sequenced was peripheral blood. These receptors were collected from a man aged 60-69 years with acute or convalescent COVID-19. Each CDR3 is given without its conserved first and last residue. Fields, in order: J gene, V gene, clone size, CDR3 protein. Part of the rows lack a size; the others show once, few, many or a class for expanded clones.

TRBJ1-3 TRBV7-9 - ASSLAQGRSGNTIY
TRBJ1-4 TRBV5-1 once ASSLDSRNEKLF
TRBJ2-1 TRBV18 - ASSPRTGDNEQF
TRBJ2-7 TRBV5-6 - ASSLQGQDEQY
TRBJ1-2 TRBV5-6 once ASSPTGFYGYT
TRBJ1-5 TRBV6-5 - ASSIDGYQPQH
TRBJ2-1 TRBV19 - ASSSLAGGTHEQF
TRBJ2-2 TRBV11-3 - ASSLAQNTGELF
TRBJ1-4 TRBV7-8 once ASSLTRLVVNEKLF
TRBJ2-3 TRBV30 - ACSLFTASSTDTQY
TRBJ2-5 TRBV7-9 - ASSFGASRQETQY
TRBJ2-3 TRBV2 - ASSTLGLAGGLDTQY
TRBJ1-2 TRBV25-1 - ASSERSRTGNGYT
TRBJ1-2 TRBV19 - ASSIRGRGGYT
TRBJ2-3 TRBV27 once ASSFQGAHTQY
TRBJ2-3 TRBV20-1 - SASPGTSGGSDTQY
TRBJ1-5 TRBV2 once ASSIRTANQPQH
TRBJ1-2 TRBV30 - AWNAGANYGYT
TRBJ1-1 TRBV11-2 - ASRAGQLNTEAF
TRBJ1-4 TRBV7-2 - ASSTSGTGPEKLF
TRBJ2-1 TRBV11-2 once ASSRTGTSPNEQF
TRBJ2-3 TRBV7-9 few ASSLGLAGADTDTQY
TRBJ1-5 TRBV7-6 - ASSSGDQPQH
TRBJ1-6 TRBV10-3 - AISRDVYNSPLH
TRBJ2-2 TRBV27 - ASSFGQGGGLAGELF